These 21 T cell receptor beta chains originate from one sample sequenced in a study of CD8 T cells in ankylosing spondylitis. In TCRdb, the 5' RACE reads were re-called with MiXCR into one record per CDR3 protein. This table has a few hundred thousand distinct CDR3 sequences, 15% to 20% appearing once. Input material: blood, either unsorted or a sorted T cell fraction (not recorded which). The receptor source for this set is a male donor with ankylosing spondylitis or in good health (not recorded which).

The rearrangement joins TRBV29-1 to TRBJ1-5; tentative D call: TRBD1 (5 bases). Trimming pared 7 bases from V and 0 bases from J, leaving 13 bases between. Germline V lookup: CDR1 SQVTM, CDR2 ANQGSEA. The CDR3 covers 14 residues. CDR3 loop: CSAMGRDSNQPQHF. The CDR3 DNA is TGCAGCGCTATGGGACGGGATAGCAATCAGCCCCAGCATTTT.

This chain joins TRBV9 and TRBJ2-7, with D maybe TRBD2 (6 bases). The CDR3 has 15 amino acids. Trimming cost V 0 bases and J 5 bases, with 15 bases left between them. Germline CDR1 reads SGDLS; CDR2 reads YYNGEE. CDR3 amino acids: CASSVGGGGRDEQYF. The CDR3, as DNA: TGTGCCAGCAGCGTAGGTGGGGGAGGTCGCGACGAGCAGTACTTC.

The chain is built from TRBV12-3 or TRBV12-4 and TRBJ2-1; D gene ambiguous. There are 14 residues in the CDR3. Trimming cost V 7 bases and J 4 bases, with 14 bases left between them. CDR3 nucleotide sequence: TGTGCCAGCATCGTTGGGCCACCGTACAATGAGCAGTTCTTC. Protein product: CASIVGPPYNEQFF.

This clonotype was seen at least ten times. The chain recombines TRBV29-1 with TRBJ1-1; a possible D gene is TRBD1 (5 bases). Germline V gene sequence: CDR1 SQVTM, CDR2 ANQGSEA. Trimming pared 4 bases from V and 9 bases from J, leaving 12 bases between. The CDR3 contains 11 residues. As DNA, the CDR3 is TGCAGCGTTGTATCGGGGGTTAAAGCTTTCTTT. The encoded protein is CSVVSGVKAFF.

This clonotype has a count of ten or more. The V and J genes are TRBV5-1 and TRBJ2-7; D gene uncertain. This CDR3 spans 12 amino acids. The V end was cut by 4 bases, the J end by 6 bases, with 11 bases between. From germline, CDR1 is SGHRS and CDR2 YFSETQ. The CDR3 region has the DNA TGCGCCAGCAGCACCGACAATTTCGAGCAGTACTTC. It encodes CASSTDNFEQYF.

This clonotype was counted at least ten times. This rearrangement joins TRBV25-1 to TRBJ1-4; no reliable D call. Germline V lookup: CDR1 MGHDK, CDR2 SYGVNS. There are 14 residues in the CDR3. V was pared by 2 bases and J by 8 bases, with 12 bases between. The CDR3 spells CASSETIWAEKLFF. Here the CDR3 DNA reads TGTGCCAGCAGTGAAACGATTTGGGCGGAAAAACTGTTTTTT. The whole variable domain, filled in from reference TRBV25-1 and TRBJ1-4, reads EADIYQTPRYLVIGTGKKITLECSQTMGHDKMYWYQQDPGMELHLIHYSYGVNSTEKGDLSSESTVSRIRTEHFPLTLESARPSHTSQYLCASSETIWAEKLFFGSGTQLSVL.

This clonotype appeared a few times. This rearrangement joins TRBV29-1 to TRBJ2-3; TRBD1 is a possible D gene (5 bases). The germline CDR1 and CDR2 sequences are SQVTM and ANQGSEA. The CDR3 covers 13 residues. Trimming pared 2 bases from V and 2 bases from J, leaving 8 bases between. The CDR3 spells CSVESGATDTQYF. In DNA, the CDR3 is TGCAGCGTTGAATCTGGGGCCACAGATACGCAGTATTTT.

This clonotype was seen more than once but under ten times. This chain joins TRBV14 and TRBJ2-2; D remains unclear. The length of the CDR3 is 19 residues. Trimming removed 0 bases from V and 0 bases from J, with 17 bases in between. Germline CDR1 and CDR2: SGHDN and FVKESK. The CDR3 region has the DNA TGTGCCAGCAGCCAAGATTTCCGCCCGTTCTTGGCGAACACCGGGGAGCTGTTTTTT. It yields the protein CASSQDFRPFLANTGELFF.

The rearrangement links TRBV27 to TRBJ2-3; 7 nucleotides agree with TRBD1. CDR3 length: 12 amino acids. The germline V gene encodes CDR1 MNHEY and CDR2 SMNVEV (reference sequence). The J segment lost 6 bases and the V segment lost 5 bases, leaving 2 bases of the junction unmatched. The CDR3 reads CASSKQGDTQYF. The CDR3, as DNA: TGTGCCAGCAGTAAACAGGGGGATACGCAGTATTTT.

The chain employs TRBV19 and TRBJ2-1, with D perhaps TRBD2 (6 bases). CDR3 length equals 13 residues. V was clipped by 4 bases and J by 5 bases, with 9 bases between them. Germline V gene sequence: CDR1 LNHDA, CDR2 SQIVND (reference sequence). The CDR3 loop reads CASSKLANNEQFF. The CDR3 DNA sequence: TGTGCCAGTAGTAAGCTAGCGAACAATGAGCAGTTCTTC.

This clonotype is medium-sized. The rearrangement links TRBV4-3 to TRBJ2-2; TRBD2 agrees at 7 bases. Trimming cost V 8 bases and J 7 bases; bases outside gene matches: 13. The length of the CDR3 is 15 residues. Germline V lookup: CDR1 LGHNA, CDR2 YSLEER. DNA for the CDR3: TGCGCCAGCGCCCAGGGAGCGGGAATGGTCGGGGAGCTGTTTTTT. Amino acids: CASAQGAGMVGELFF.

V gene TRBV29-1 combines with J gene TRBJ2-5; TRBD1 matches 7 bases. The CDR3 runs to 11 residues. Germline CDR1 reads SQVTM; CDR2 reads ANQGSEA. V gave up 7 bases and J gave up 3 bases; unmatched junction bases: 2. The CDR3 DNA reads TGCAGCGCTGACAGGGAAGAGACCCAGTACTTC. It encodes CSADREETQYF.

This clonotype was counted at least ten times. The chain links TRBV4-1 to TRBJ2-1, with unresolved D. V lost 1 base and J lost 1, with 5 bases in between. CDR3 length equals 14 residues. The germline gives CDR1 MGHRA, CDR2 YSYEKL. The CDR3 DNA reads as TGCGCCAGCAGCCAAGGGATTTCCTACAATGAGCAGTTCTTC. Protein product: CASSQGISYNEQFF.

The table lists this clonotype with a few counts. V usage is TRBV15 and J usage is TRBJ2-1; 7 nucleotides match TRBD1. V trimming: 4 bases; J trimming: 7 bases; junction bases outside the gene matches: 4. CDR1 and CDR2 (germline): LNHNV, YYDKDF (reference sequence). This CDR3 is built from 13 residues. The CDR3: CATSIIQGNEQFF. CDR3 in DNA: TGTGCCACCAGCATAATACAGGGGAATGAGCAGTTCTTC.

This clonotype has at least ten counts. J is TRBJ2-1 and V is TRBV20-1; 15 bases agree with TRBD2. This CDR3 is 18 amino acids long. Looked up from germline, CDR1 is DFQATT and CDR2 is SNEGSKA (reference sequence). Trimming removed 3 bases from V and 0 bases from J; junction bases left unmatched: 6. The chain's CDR3 is CSASPRTSGRASYNEQFF. In DNA, the CDR3 is TGCAGTGCTAGCCCTAGGACTAGCGGGAGGGCCTCCTACAATGAGCAGTTCTTC.

This clonotype has a handful of counts. The V gene is TRBV29-1, the J gene TRBJ2-1, with 7 nucleotides matching TRBD2. The CDR3 is 14 residues long. V was pared by 5 bases and J by 7 bases, with 11 bases of the junction left unmatched. Germline V gene sequence: CDR1 SQVTM, CDR2 ANQGSEA. The CDR3 region is CSVLGGGRANEQFF. The DNA for the CDR3 is TGCAGCGTTCTTGGGGGAGGGCGGGCGAATGAGCAGTTCTTC.

This chain uses TRBV30 with TRBJ1-1; 8 bases are a match to TRBD1. Losses at the gene ends were 5 bases for V and 5 bases for J; bases not matched to a gene: 10. The length of the CDR3 is 14 residues. Germline CDR1 reads GTSNPN; CDR2 reads SVGIG (reference sequence). Here the CDR3 reads CAWDPGTGDTEAFF. CDR3 DNA: TGTGCCTGGGACCCGGGGACAGGAGATACTGAAGCTTTCTTT.

The genes are TRBV29-1 and TRBJ2-1, with 11 positions matching TRBD2. Germline CDR1 SQVTM, CDR2 ANQGSEA. The CDR3 extends over 14 amino acids. The junction had 6 bases not matched to a gene; V was cut back by 6 bases and J by 5 bases. The CDR3 is CSVREGLADNEQFF. The CDR3, as DNA: TGCAGCGTCCGAGAGGGACTAGCGGACAATGAGCAGTTCTTC.

This clonotype came up a few times. J is TRBJ1-2 and V is TRBV28; D possibly corresponds to TRBD1 (6 bases). The germline V gene has CDR1 MDHEN and CDR2 SYDVKM. The CDR3 extends over 16 amino acids. Trimming pared 6 bases from V and 1 base from J, leaving 18 bases between. The CDR3 nucleotides read TGTGCCAGCAGCCCATTAAATCCAGGGGTTAACTATGGCTACACCTTC. Protein product: CASSPLNPGVNYGYTF.

This clonotype was counted between two and nine times. This sequence joins TRBV7-2 and TRBJ2-3; TRBD2 matches 7 bases. The CDR3 is 15 residues long. From germline, CDR1 is SGHTA and CDR2 FQGNSA. Trimming cost V 1 base and J 4 bases; bases outside gene matches: 5. DNA of the CDR3: TGTGCCAGCAGCTTAGGTGCGGGAGTGGCAGATACGCAGTATTTT. It specifies CASSLGAGVADTQYF.

This sequence joins TRBV20-1 and TRBJ1-1; D not resolved. Deletions cut 1 base from V and 0 bases from J, with 12 bases between. The CDR3 contains 15 residues. The germline V gene encodes CDR1 DFQATT and CDR2 SNEGSKA (reference sequence). The CDR3 loop is CSARGQGMMNTEAFF. CDR3 sequence (DNA): TGCAGTGCTAGAGGACAAGGGATGATGAACACTGAAGCTTTCTTT.